The clone carrying this TCR beta chain was seen a single time. Per the authors' pipeline: Amplification with reference gene primers provided the estimates of nucleated cell counts. The table came from immunoSEQ multiplex PCR; TCRdb's copy has only in-frame clones and leaves some out. The DNA gave D and trimming, while V, J and clone size come from that table. The top ten hold approximately 6.1% of the sample, which has 150,000 or so clones, 80% to 90% seen once. This sample was taken from a study of blood T cell repertoires in COVID-19. Study summary: There were acute and convalescent COVID-19 samples, and they came from the United States, Italy and Spain.

V lost 4 bases, J lost 0 bases, and 10 bases lay in between. CDR3 length equals 15 residues. In germline, CDR1 is SGHDT, CDR2 YYEEEE. Specimen: peripheral blood. This receptor was identified in an elderly man with acute or convalescent COVID-19. V is TRBV5-6 and J is TRBJ2-2; D gene ambiguous. CDR3 in amino acids: CASSVDGANTGELFF. For the CDR3, the DNA is TGTGCCAGCAGCGTGGACGGAGCGAACACCGGGGAGCTGTTTTTT.